This is a list of T cell receptor beta chains from one sample in a study of cytomegalovirus exposure and HLA in healthy donors. The table came from immunoSEQ multiplex PCR; TCRdb's copy has only in-frame clones and leaves some out. The profile covers 160,000 or so clones, with 81% appearing a single time and less than 15% taken by the ten largest. The sample consisted of PBMCs. The source of these receptors is a woman aged 50 to 60 in good health and CMV-seronegative. The CDR3 runs from the conserved cysteine through the conserved F or W. The D gene is left open where the match is weak. The size entry is marked missing in some rows and otherwise reads once, few, many or a size class.

v_call: TRBV9; clone_size: .; j_call: TRBJ1-2; d_call: .; cdr3_nt: TGTGCCAGCAGCCCCAACGAGGGGGGGCCCTCGTTTGGCTACACCTTC; cdr3_aa: CASSPNEGGPSFGYTF
v_call: TRBV27; clone_size: once; j_call: TRBJ2-2; d_call: .; cdr3_nt: TGTGCCACCACGTTGAGGGAGACCGGGGAGCTGTTTTTT; cdr3_aa: CATTLRETGELFF
v_call: TRBV18; clone_size: .; j_call: TRBJ1-1; d_call: .; cdr3_nt: TGTGCCAGCTCACGTGAGGGAGGTCACACTGAAGCTTTCTTT; cdr3_aa: CASSREGGHTEAFF
v_call: TRBV5-4; clone_size: .; j_call: TRBJ2-5; d_call: TRBD2; cdr3_nt: TGTGCCAGCAGCAGGCCCACTAGCGGGGGGCCTTCTGAGACCCAGTACTTC; cdr3_aa: CASSRPTSGGPSETQYF
v_call: TRBV6-6; clone_size: once; j_call: TRBJ2-3; d_call: TRBD2; cdr3_nt: TGTGCCAGCTTCAAGAGCGGGGGTTACACAGATACGCAGTATTTT; cdr3_aa: CASFKSGGYTDTQYF
v_call: TRBV5-4; clone_size: .; j_call: TRBJ2-5; d_call: TRBD1; cdr3_nt: TGTGCCAGCAGCCCAGGGGGATTCCAAGAGACCCAGTACTTC; cdr3_aa: CASSPGGFQETQYF
v_call: TRBV6-5; clone_size: .; j_call: TRBJ2-1; d_call: .; cdr3_nt: TGTGCCAGCAGTTACTCGTCAGGGGCCTCCTACAATGAGCAGTTCTTC; cdr3_aa: CASSYSSGASYNEQFF
v_call: TRBV19; clone_size: .; j_call: TRBJ2-7; d_call: .; cdr3_nt: TGTGCCACCCGGAGGGGGGGTACTGACGAGCAGTACTTC; cdr3_aa: CATRRGGTDEQYF
v_call: TRBV7-9; clone_size: .; j_call: TRBJ1-1; d_call: .; cdr3_nt: TGTGCCAGCAGCTTTAGCCAGATAAACACTGAAGCTTTCTTT; cdr3_aa: CASSFSQINTEAFF
v_call: TRBV18; clone_size: .; j_call: TRBJ1-1; d_call: .; cdr3_nt: TGTGCCAGCTCACCGGGCCCCATGAACACTGAAGCTTTCTTT; cdr3_aa: CASSPGPMNTEAFF
v_call: TRBV7-3; clone_size: .; j_call: TRBJ2-1; d_call: TRBD2; cdr3_nt: TGTGCCAGCAGCGGGGGACTAGCGGGGGTTAATGAGCAGTTCTTC; cdr3_aa: CASSGGLAGVNEQFF
v_call: TRBV10-3; clone_size: few; j_call: TRBJ2-1; d_call: .; cdr3_nt: TGTGCCATCAGGCGGGACCCTTCGTACAATGAGCAGTTCTTC; cdr3_aa: CAIRRDPSYNEQFF
v_call: TRBV11-2; clone_size: .; j_call: TRBJ2-7; d_call: TRBD2; cdr3_nt: TGTGCCAGCAGCTCCGGCCCGGGGGGGGAGCAGTACTTC; cdr3_aa: CASSSGPGGEQYF
v_call: TRBV5-1; clone_size: .; j_call: TRBJ2-5; d_call: TRBD1; cdr3_nt: TGCGCCAGCAGCTTCGGGACAGCCAGGGGGATTCAAGAGACCCAGTACTTC; cdr3_aa: CASSFGTARGIQETQYF
v_call: TRBV4-3; clone_size: .; j_call: TRBJ2-7; d_call: .; cdr3_nt: TGCGCCAGCAGCCAAGATCAGGACAGAGCCTACGAGCAGTACTTC; cdr3_aa: CASSQDQDRAYEQYF
v_call: TRBV4-3; clone_size: .; j_call: TRBJ2-3; d_call: .; cdr3_nt: TGCGCCAGCAGCCAAGATCCCCGGGGGGCTATCCTCGATACGCAGTATTTT; cdr3_aa: CASSQDPRGAILDTQYF
v_call: TRBV30; clone_size: .; j_call: TRBJ2-2; d_call: .; cdr3_nt: TGTGCCCGACCAGACTCTTCGAACACCGGGGAGCTGTTTTTT; cdr3_aa: CARPDSSNTGELFF
v_call: TRBV30; clone_size: once; j_call: TRBJ2-7; d_call: TRBD1; cdr3_nt: TGTGCCTGGAGTGTAGGTAGTCAGGGGGCGCTTTACGAGCAGTACTTC; cdr3_aa: CAWSVGSQGALYEQYF
v_call: TRBV14; clone_size: .; j_call: TRBJ1-6; d_call: .; cdr3_nt: TGTGCCAGCAGCCAAGTAGGGGATTCACCCCTCCACTTT; cdr3_aa: CASSQVGDSPLHF
v_call: TRBV9; clone_size: few; j_call: TRBJ2-1; d_call: TRBD2; cdr3_nt: TGTGCCAGCAGCGTTAGCGGGGGGGCAGTGAATGAGCAGTTCTTC; cdr3_aa: CASSVSGGAVNEQFF
v_call: TRBV6-1; clone_size: .; j_call: TRBJ1-1; d_call: .; cdr3_nt: TGTGCCAGCAGGGTAACGGGGGGAACTGAAGCTTTCTTT; cdr3_aa: CASRVTGGTEAFF
v_call: TRBV10-3; clone_size: .; j_call: TRBJ1-1; d_call: .; cdr3_nt: TGTGCCATCAGTGCTAAAGGAGACACTGAAGCTTTCTTT; cdr3_aa: CAISAKGDTEAFF
v_call: TRBV14; clone_size: .; j_call: TRBJ2-1; d_call: TRBD1; cdr3_nt: TGTGCCAGCAGCCAGGGACAGGGATTTTTCGATGAGCAGTTCTTC; cdr3_aa: CASSQGQGFFDEQFF
v_call: TRBV4-2; clone_size: .; j_call: TRBJ2-2; d_call: .; cdr3_nt: TGTGCCAGCAGCACCAGGGAAAGCACCGGGGAGCTGTTTTTT; cdr3_aa: CASSTRESTGELFF
v_call: TRBV10-3; clone_size: .; j_call: TRBJ2-3; d_call: TRBD2; cdr3_nt: TGTGCCATCAGGCCGGGACTAGCGGTAAGGGATACGCAGTATTTT; cdr3_aa: CAIRPGLAVRDTQYF
v_call: TRBV4-1; clone_size: .; j_call: TRBJ1-1; d_call: TRBD1; cdr3_nt: TGCGCCAGCAGCCAAGAGCAGGGGGCAAGGTACACTGAAGCTTTCTTT; cdr3_aa: CASSQEQGARYTEAFF
v_call: TRBV2; clone_size: .; j_call: TRBJ1-1; d_call: .; cdr3_nt: TGTGCCAGCAGCTCGACAGGCTGGACTGAAGCTTTCTTT; cdr3_aa: CASSSTGWTEAFF
v_call: TRBV12-5; clone_size: .; j_call: TRBJ1-2; d_call: TRBD1; cdr3_nt: TGTGCTAGTGGTTTCCTGCTGGACAGGGATGGCTACACCTTC; cdr3_aa: CASGFLLDRDGYTF